This T cell receptor (beta chain) was identified during a study of beta chain features in type 1 diabetes. Sequenced material consisted of expressed TCRB transcripts (all of the isolated RNA was reverse transcribed). Only in-frame clones appear in the TCRdb table, and some are missing; sequencing was by immunoSEQ multiplex PCR. The data hold hundreds of thousands of clones, with 15% to 19% observed a single time. This clone has more than one count but fewer than ten. What it recognizes is unknown. Findings and limits, study-wide: PCR might preferentially amplify shorter templates, equally in patients and controls. In the patient group, naive, central memory and Treg TCRB repertoires seemed more alike than in the healthy donor group.

CDR3 length: 17 amino acids. Trimming cost V 0 bases and J 5 bases, with 17 bases left between them. The germline V gene has CDR1 PRHDT and CDR2 FYEKMQ (reference sequence). The receptor comes from a man aged 18 to 35 in good health. The J gene is TRBJ2-1, the V gene TRBV13; D uncertain. Sequenced sample: naive CD4+ T cells from blood. The DNA for the CDR3 is TGTGCCAGCAGCTTAGGCCTTAGGGCTCCCAGAGACAATGAGCAGTTCTTC. Its protein is CASSLGLRAPRDNEQFF.